These 13 T cell receptor beta chains were all obtained from the same sample, sequenced in a study. Each CDR3 protein is one row after TCRdb ran MiXCR on the 5' RACE reads. This sample carries 5,300 or so distinct CDR3 sequences, 36% of them seen once, and the ten largest clones take about 53%. The material sequenced was memory CD4+ T cells sorted from blood. The subset denotes: memory CD4+ T cells, CD4+CD45RO+CD25-. These receptor sequences come from a female donor with breast cancer.

Of note for this clonotype: The junction departs from germline at one end; a sequencing error may be responsible. The chain employs TRBV20-1 and TRBJ2-7, with D maybe TRBD2 (6 bases). CDR3 length equals 18 residues. The V gene's germline CDR1 is DFQATT and CDR2 SNEGSKA (reference sequence). CDR3 loop: CCARMGGLAFLLTYEQYF. The CDR3 region has the DNA TGCTGTGCTAGGATGGGAGGTCTAGCGTTCCTCTTGACCTACGAGCAGTACTTC.

Within the sample, this clonotype is medium-sized. The chain recombines TRBV7-3 with TRBJ2-3; TRBD1 agrees at 7 bases. Germline values: CDR1 SGHTA, CDR2 FQGTGA. The CDR3 is 12 amino acids. With V trimmed by 4 bases and J by 8 bases, 3 bases remained unmatched. As DNA, the CDR3 is TGTGCCAGCAGCTCACGACAGGGTACGCAGTATTTT. It translates to CASSSRQGTQYF.

Judged by abundance, this clonotype is medium-sized. The V call is TRBV19, the J call TRBJ2-7, with TRBD2 as a possible D gene (5 bases). The germline V and J ends were trimmed by 4 bases and 3 bases, with 13 bases remaining between them. The CDR3 is 14 residues long. Germline V CDR1 and CDR2: LNHDA, SQIVND (reference sequence). The CDR3 sequence: CASSTGLSFYEQYF. For the CDR3, the DNA is TGTGCCAGTAGTACAGGACTGAGCTTCTACGAGCAGTACTTC.

This sequence joins TRBV10-3 and TRBJ2-3; D unresolved. The germline gives CDR1 ENHRY, CDR2 SYGVKD. The CDR3 is made up of 15 amino acids. Between the trimmed V and J ends, which lost 3 bases and 6 bases, there was a span of 16 bases. The CDR3 DNA is TGTGCCATCAGTGATCCTGGCGCCGCAGGCGATACGCAGTATTTT. This codes for CAISDPGAAGDTQYF.

Turning to this clonotype: This could be a read error, since a much larger clone is one nucleotide away. The genes are TRBV10-3 and TRBJ2-7; 10 bases align to TRBD1. CDR1 ENHRY and CDR2 SYGVKD come from the germline V gene. The CDR3 is made up of 13 amino acids. CDR3 bases: TGTGCCATCAGGGACCCCGGACAGGGGGAGCGGTACTTC. The encoded protein is CAIRDPGQGERYF.

This clonotype was recorded many times. The conserved phenylalanine or tryptophan normally closing the CDR3 is absent here, so this likely arose from a read error. This chain uses TRBV11-2 with TRBJ2-7; D is possibly TRBD1 or TRBD2 (5 bases each). Germline-derived CDR1 and CDR2 are SGHAT and FQNNGV. The CDR3 contains 16 residues. V lost 7 bases, J lost 0 bases, and 19 bases lay in between. The CDR3 DNA reads as TGTGCCAGCACCCCGGGGCCTTCACTCACCTCCTACGAGCAGTACTCC. Translation gives CASTPGPSLTSYEQYS.

This clonotype was recorded many times. This clone may be a read error of a much larger clone one base away. The rearrangement joins TRBV20-1 to TRBJ1-3; D remains unclear. The CDR3 runs to 14 residues. In germline, CDR1 is DFQATT, CDR2 SNEGSKA (reference sequence). The V and J ends lost 5 bases and 3 bases respectively, with 14 bases between them. This CDR3 reads CSARQKRDGNTIYF. CDR3 in DNA: TGCAGTGCTCGGCAAAAGAGGGATGGAAACACCATATATTTT.

This clonotype was detected only once. The rearrangement uses TRBV5-1 and TRBJ2-1; possible D gene TRBD1, 5 bases. CDR3 length equals 15 residues. CDR1 is SGHRS, CDR2 YFSETQ, per germline. V shed 0 bases and J shed 8 bases, with 15 bases lying between them. CDR3 sequence: CASSLAWGPNYEQFF. The CDR3 region has the DNA TGCGCCAGCAGCTTGGCCTGGGGCCCCAATTATGAGCAGTTCTTC.

In regard to this clonotype: This may stem from a read error, because a much larger clone lies one nucleotide away. A read error is likely, as this CDR3 ends without the conserved phenylalanine or tryptophan. The J gene is TRBJ1-6, the V gene TRBV5-1; 7 nucleotides align to TRBD1. In germline, CDR1 is SGHRS, CDR2 YFSETQ. The CDR3 length is 16 residues. With V trimmed by 4 bases and J by 6 bases, 10 bases remained unmatched. CDR3 loop: CASSLERGRGNSPLHC. The CDR3 DNA follows: TGCGCCAGCAGCCTAGAAAGGGGGCGAGGTAATTCACCCCTCCACTGT.

This clonotype is deemed medium-sized. This rearrangement joins TRBV5-1 to TRBJ1-1; weak D call: TRBD1 (6 bases). The CDR3 is made up of 14 amino acids. Per germline, CDR1 SGHRS and CDR2 YFSETQ. V lost 7 bases and J 0 bases, leaving 13 bases between the germline ends. The CDR3, as DNA: TGCGCCAGCTTTTCAGGGGTGGTGAACACTGAAGCTTTCTTT. Protein: CASFSGVVNTEAFF. Supplemented by reference TRBV5-1 and TRBJ1-1, the full variable domain reads KAGVTQTPRYLIKTRGQQVTLSCSPISGHRSVSWYQQTPGQGLQFLFEYFSETQRNKGNFPGRFSGRQFSNSRSEMNVSTLELGDSALYLCASFSGVVNTEAFFGQGTRLTVV.

Here the CDR3 reads CASSARQDYGYTF. CDR3 DNA: TGCGCCAGCAGCGCTCGACAGGACTATGGCTACACCTTC. The chain links TRBV5-1 to TRBJ1-2; perhaps TRBD1 as D (6 bases). The V gene lost 4 bases and the J gene lost 3 bases, with 10 bases spanning the gap. The CDR3 runs 13 residues. Germline assignment: CDR1 SGHRS and CDR2 YFSETQ.

DNA of the CDR3: TGCAGCACACAGGGGCGGAGGAACACTGAAGCTTTCTTT. This translates into CSTQGRRNTEAFF. The chain couples TRBV29-1 to TRBJ1-1; 7 bases line up with TRBD1. Germline V gene sequence: CDR1 SQVTM, CDR2 ANQGSEA. The CDR3 is 13 amino acids. Trimming cost V 8 bases and J 1 base; bases outside gene matches: 7.

In its sample, this clonotype is medium-sized. The V gene is TRBV12-3 or TRBV12-4, the J gene TRBJ1-1, with D hard to call. This CDR3 spans 15 amino acids. Trimming left V 3 bases short and J 2 bases short, with 13 bases between. Here the CDR3 reads CASSFQSNLNTEAFF. The CDR3 DNA is TGTGCCAGCAGTTTTCAATCAAACCTTAACACTGAAGCTTTCTTT.